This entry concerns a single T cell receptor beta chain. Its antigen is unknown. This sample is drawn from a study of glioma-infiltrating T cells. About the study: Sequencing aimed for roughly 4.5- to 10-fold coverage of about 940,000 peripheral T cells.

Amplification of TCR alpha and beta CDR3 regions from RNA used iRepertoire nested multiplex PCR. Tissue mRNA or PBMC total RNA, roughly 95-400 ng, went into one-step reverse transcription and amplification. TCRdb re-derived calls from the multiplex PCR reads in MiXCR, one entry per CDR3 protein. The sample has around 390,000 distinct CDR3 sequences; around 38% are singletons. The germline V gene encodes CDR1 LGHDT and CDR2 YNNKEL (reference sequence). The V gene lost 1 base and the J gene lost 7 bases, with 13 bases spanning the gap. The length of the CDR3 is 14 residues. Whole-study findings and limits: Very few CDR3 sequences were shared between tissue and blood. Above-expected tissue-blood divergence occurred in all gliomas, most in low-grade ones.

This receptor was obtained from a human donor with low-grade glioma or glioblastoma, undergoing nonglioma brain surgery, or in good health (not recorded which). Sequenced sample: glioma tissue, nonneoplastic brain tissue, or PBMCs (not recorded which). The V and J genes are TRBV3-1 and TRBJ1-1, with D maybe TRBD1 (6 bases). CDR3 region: CASSQGGGDGEAFF. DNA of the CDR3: TGTGCCAGCAGCCAAGGAGGGGGGGATGGTGAAGCTTTCTTT.